This T cell receptor (beta chain) was recorded in a study of technical replicates of blood from a few donors. The germline gives CDR1 LNHDA, CDR2 SQIVND (reference sequence). There are 13 residues in the CDR3. V gave up 0 bases and J gave up 5 bases, with 6 bases separating them. Sequencing was performed with immunoSEQ multiplex PCR; in TCRdb, only in-frame clones are kept and a portion is missing. The sample gives about 97,000 clones, roughly 95% of which show up once; roughly 0.33% is in the top ten. The clonotype was recovered from a human donor in good health. The V and J genes are TRBV19 and TRBJ2-3; TRBD2 is a possible D gene (5 bases). The material sequenced was T cells isolated from PBMCs. DNA for the CDR3: TGTGCCAGTAGTATAGACGGGGAAGATACGCAGTATTTT. Encoded protein: CASSIDGEDTQYF.